The 23 T cell receptor beta chains below were found in one sample sequenced in a study of healthy donors' naive CD4 and CD8 T cells. A linear amplification protocol produced the TCR libraries from roughly 0.5 ug of total RNA. MiXCR, run by TCRdb on the reads, gives a single entry per CDR3 protein. The data hold about 180,000 distinct CDR3 sequences, with over 60% observed a single time. Sequencing was performed on naive CD4+ and CD8+ T cells sorted from blood, pooled from several donors. The receptor source for this set is a pool of human donors in good health; the sample pools cells from several healthy donors.

Written as DNA, the CDR3 is TGTGCCAGTAGTCCAGGACTGAACAATGAGCAGTTCTTC. Translating gives CASSPGLNNEQFF. The V gene is TRBV19, the J gene TRBJ2-1; D is perhaps TRBD2 (5 bases). The CDR3 length is 13 residues. Germline loops: CDR1 LNHDA, CDR2 SQIVND (reference sequence). V gave up 5 bases and J gave up 5 bases, with 10 bases separating them.

The chain recombines TRBV4-3 with TRBJ1-1; 7 bases are shared with TRBD1. Trimming at V came to 1 base and at J to 4 bases, leaving 3 bases not matched to a gene. The CDR3 consists of 14 residues. Germline assignment: CDR1 LGHNA and CDR2 YSLEER. CDR3 in amino acids: CASSQVDRATEAFF. The CDR3 DNA sequence: TGCGCCAGCAGCCAAGTAGACAGGGCCACTGAAGCTTTCTTT.

This clonotype was seen a handful of times. The chain recombines TRBV19 with TRBJ2-3; D is ambiguous. Trimming pared 3 bases from V and 2 bases from J, leaving 15 bases between. The CDR3 covers 16 residues. Germline CDR1 is LNHDA and CDR2 is SQIVND (reference sequence). The CDR3 nucleotides read TGTGCCAGTAGTATCATGTTGGGGTTCCCCACAGATACGCAGTATTTT. Translated, it gives CASSIMLGFPTDTQYF.

V usage is TRBV27 and J usage is TRBJ1-2, with 9 bases lining up with TRBD1. The junction had 14 bases not matched to a gene; V was cut back by 5 bases and J by 7 bases. The CDR3 has 16 residues. CDR1 MNHEY and CDR2 SMNVEV come from the germline V gene (reference sequence). CDR3 protein: CASSLLRGQGTTGYTF. CDR3 in DNA: TGTGCCAGCAGTCTTTTGCGGGGACAGGGAACAACTGGCTACACCTTC.

This clonotype was found a few times. The V gene is TRBV2, the J gene TRBJ2-7, with D possibly being TRBD1 or TRBD2 (5 bases each). CDR1 and CDR2 from the germline V gene are SNHLY and FYNNEI. Trimming removed 4 bases at V and 5 bases at J, with 21 bases between. This CDR3 is 16 amino acids long. Written as DNA, the CDR3 is TGTGCCAGCAGTGTTCCCCGGGACCTACTATCTGACGAGCAGTACTTC. Its protein is CASSVPRDLLSDEQYF.

The chain carries TRBV5-1 and TRBJ2-5; D uncertain. This CDR3 has 13 residues. V was clipped by 0 bases and J by 5 bases, with 8 bases between them. CDR1 and CDR2 from the germline V gene are SGHRS and YFSETQ. The CDR3 sequence: CASSLGSMETQYF. The CDR3 DNA sequence: TGCGCCAGCAGCTTGGGGTCGATGGAGACCCAGTACTTC. The whole variable domain, filled in from reference TRBV5-1 and TRBJ2-5, reads KAGVTQTPRYLIKTRGQQVTLSCSPISGHRSVSWYQQTPGQGLQFLFEYFSETQRNKGNFPGRFSGRQFSNSRSEMNVSTLELGDSALYLCASSLGSMETQYFGPGTRLLVL.

The chain has TRBV29-1 and TRBJ2-5, with a tentative D call TRBD2 (6 bases). The length of the CDR3 is 13 residues. CDR1 SQVTM and CDR2 ANQGSEA come from the germline V gene. Trimming left V 5 bases short and J 0 bases short, with 10 bases between. In DNA form, the CDR3 reads TGCAGCGTTCCCGGGACTCACCAAGAGACCCAGTACTTC. Translation gives CSVPGTHQETQYF.

The CDR3 reads CASSPGDPYEQYF. The CDR3 region has the DNA TGTGCCAGCAGTCCGGGAGACCCCTACGAGCAGTACTTC. The chain uses TRBV12-3 or TRBV12-4 and TRBJ2-7; TRBD2 might be the D (6 bases). V lost 5 bases to trimming and J lost 2 bases, with 10 bases between them. This CDR3 region has 13 residues.

This clonotype was picked up one time. This rearrangement joins TRBV6-5 to TRBJ1-1, with a possible D match to TRBD1 (6 bases). From germline, CDR1 is MNHEY and CDR2 SVGAGI. The CDR3 consists of 15 residues. Trimming pared 3 bases from V and 0 bases from J, leaving 11 bases between. In DNA form, the CDR3 reads TGTGCCAGCAGTTATCAGGGGACGTTGAACACTGAAGCTTTCTTT. Amino acid sequence: CASSYQGTLNTEAFF.

The genes are TRBV29-1 and TRBJ1-4; D ambiguous. Germline CDR1 SQVTM, CDR2 ANQGSEA. Trimming removed 4 bases from V and 5 bases from J, with 17 bases in between. The CDR3 spans 15 residues. The CDR3 loop is CSVGAPSGENEKLFF. The CDR3 region has the DNA TGCAGCGTTGGCGCCCCATCCGGGGAAAATGAAAAACTGTTTTTT.

This chain links TRBV5-4 with TRBJ2-7; D is ambiguous. This CDR3 comprises 12 residues. Germline V gene data show CDR1 as SGHNT and CDR2 as YYREEE (reference sequence). V was shortened by 4 bases and J by 7 bases, with 12 bases between the two germline ends. The CDR3 loop is CASSPDGREQYF. The CDR3 bases are TGTGCCAGCAGCCCAGATGGCAGGGAGCAGTACTTC.

The V gene is TRBV4-2, the J gene TRBJ2-7; D gene ambiguous. Trimming removed 1 base from V and 4 bases from J, with 11 bases in between. Germline CDR1 reads LGHNA; CDR2 reads YNFKEQ. The CDR3 has 14 residues. The CDR3 reads CASSQGEGLYEQYF. For the CDR3, the DNA is TGTGCCAGCAGCCAAGGGGAAGGGTTGTACGAGCAGTACTTC.

The V and J genes are TRBV7-8 and TRBJ1-5, with TRBD1 as a possible D gene (6 bases). The V gene's germline CDR1 is SGHVS and CDR2 FQNEAQ. V was cut by 6 bases and J by 2 bases, with 14 bases left in between. The CDR3 totals 15 residues. The CDR3 region has the DNA TGTGCCAGCAGAATAGGGGGTGAGGGCAATCAGCCCCAGCATTTT. Amino acids: CASRIGGEGNQPQHF.

The V gene is TRBV6-5, the J gene TRBJ2-5, with 8 bases fitting TRBD1. J gave up 5 bases and V 3 bases, and 11 bases lay outside the gene matches. Germline V gives CDR1 MNHEY, CDR2 SVGAGI. The CDR3 extends over 16 amino acids. The CDR3 nucleotides read TGTGCCAGCAGTTATAGACAGGGGTCCCCCTTGGAGACCCAGTACTTC. Translated: CASSYRQGSPLETQYF.

For the CDR3, the DNA is TGCAGCGTTGTAGCGGGAGGAGAGACCCAGTACTTC. Protein product: CSVVAGGETQYF. The chain couples TRBV29-1 to TRBJ2-5; 10 nucleotides agree with TRBD2. V was clipped by 4 bases and J by 4 bases; unmatched bases: 0. This CDR3 comprises 12 residues. In germline, CDR1 is SQVTM, CDR2 ANQGSEA. The full variable domain, in which reference TRBV29-1 and TRBJ2-5 provide the parts outside the CDR3, is SAVISQKPSRDICQRGTSLTIQCQVDSQVTMMFWYRQQPGQSLTLIATANQGSEATYESGFVIDKFPISRPNLTFSTLTVSNMSPEDSSIYLCSVVAGGETQYFGPGTRLLVL.

The chain is built from TRBV27 and TRBJ2-7, with 15 bases identical to TRBD2. Germline V gene sequence: CDR1 MNHEY, CDR2 SMNVEV (reference sequence). The CDR3 length is 16 residues. The junction had 3 bases not matched to a gene; V was cut back by 6 bases and J by 0 bases. Here the CDR3 DNA reads TGTGCCAGCAGGGGACTAGCGGGAGGTTTCTCCTACGAGCAGTACTTC. Its protein is CASRGLAGGFSYEQYF.

The V gene is TRBV24-1, the J gene TRBJ2-1; 7 nucleotides line up with TRBD2. The CDR3 extends over 16 amino acids. Looked up from germline, CDR1 is KGHDR and CDR2 is SFDVKD. J gave up 7 bases and V 1 base, and 9 bases lay outside the gene matches. CDR3 sequence reads: CATSDLDMGEGNEQFF. The CDR3 bases are TGTGCCACCAGTGATTTAGATATGGGGGAGGGAAATGAGCAGTTCTTC.

V gene TRBV27 combines with J gene TRBJ2-7; 7 bases agree with TRBD2. The germline gives CDR1 MNHEY, CDR2 SMNVEV (reference sequence). The junction had 1 base not matched to a gene; V was cut back by 2 bases and J by 0 bases. CDR3 length equals 14 residues. This CDR3 is CASSLRTSSYEQYF. CDR3 nucleotides: TGTGCCAGCAGTTTACGGACTAGCTCCTACGAGCAGTACTTC.

This chain connects TRBV6-5 to TRBJ1-1; weak D call: TRBD1 (5 bases). V gave up 5 bases and J gave up 1 base, with 14 bases separating them. The CDR3 extends over 15 amino acids. In germline, CDR1 is MNHEY, CDR2 SVGAGI. The CDR3 loop reads CASSQHGHKNTEAFF. In nucleotides, the CDR3 is TGTGCCAGCAGTCAACATGGACATAAGAACACTGAAGCTTTCTTT.

The chain is built from TRBV29-1 and TRBJ2-5, with unresolved D. CDR3 length: 11 residues. Germline loops: CDR1 SQVTM, CDR2 ANQGSEA. V lost 6 bases and J 5 bases, leaving 10 bases between the germline ends. The CDR3 here is CSVVRLETQYF. CDR3 DNA: TGCAGCGTGGTCAGGTTGGAGACCCAGTACTTC.

The gene calls are TRBV7-2 and TRBJ2-7, with D uncertain. The CDR3 runs to 15 residues. Trimming pared 1 base from V and 3 bases from J, leaving 13 bases between. Looked up from germline, CDR1 is SGHTA and CDR2 is FQGNSA. The DNA of the CDR3 is TGTGCCAGCAGCTTAGGTACCCCGAAGGTCTACGAGCAGTACTTC. Its translation: CASSLGTPKVYEQYF.

A few counts support this clonotype. The chain recombines TRBV19 with TRBJ1-1; D is perhaps TRBD1 (6 bases). Germline V lookup: CDR1 LNHDA, CDR2 SQIVND (reference sequence). The CDR3 has 17 amino acids. V lost 3 bases to trimming and J lost 0 bases, with 17 bases between them. The CDR3 DNA is TGTGCCAGTAGTATCGGTGCGTTCGGGACATTGAACACTGAAGCTTTCTTT. This codes for CASSIGAFGTLNTEAFF.

This clonotype was counted a few times. The rearrangement links TRBV11-2 to TRBJ2-7, with 7 bases matching TRBD2. The CDR3 consists of 15 residues. V was pared by 5 bases and J by 1 base, with 8 bases of the junction left unmatched. Germline V CDR1 and CDR2: SGHAT, FQNNGV. The CDR3 sequence: CASSPAQRGSYEQYF. CDR3 coding DNA: TGTGCCAGCAGCCCAGCCCAGCGGGGATCCTACGAGCAGTACTTC.